Included here is one T cell receptor (beta chain) sequence, with context. In the original workflow: Using reference gene primer amplification, nucleated cell counts were estimated. Method: immunoSEQ multiplex PCR; TCRdb's copy keeps in-frame clones and lacks some. V, J and clone size are those of that table, while D and trimming were read from the DNA. This table holds about 100,000 clones, about 77% found once. The CDR3 spans 16 residues. Germline-derived CDR1 and CDR2 are SEHNR and FQNEAQ (reference sequence). Trimming left V 2 bases short and J 2 bases short, with 16 bases between. This specimen belongs to a study of blood T cell repertoires in COVID-19. About the study: Samples came from the United States, Italy and Spain, spanning acute and convalescent COVID-19. Nucleic acid was either cDNA or gDNA, and it came from T cells, B-cell-depleted T cells, or PBMCs.

V usage is TRBV7-9 and J usage is TRBJ2-7; maybe TRBD1 (6 bases). Source material: peripheral blood. This sequence was found in a man between 65 and 85 years old with active or convalescent COVID-19. The CDR3 protein is CASSLYFGTQAYEQYF. The CDR3 DNA sequence: TGTGCCAGCAGCTTATACTTCGGGACACAGGCCTACGAGCAGTACTTC.